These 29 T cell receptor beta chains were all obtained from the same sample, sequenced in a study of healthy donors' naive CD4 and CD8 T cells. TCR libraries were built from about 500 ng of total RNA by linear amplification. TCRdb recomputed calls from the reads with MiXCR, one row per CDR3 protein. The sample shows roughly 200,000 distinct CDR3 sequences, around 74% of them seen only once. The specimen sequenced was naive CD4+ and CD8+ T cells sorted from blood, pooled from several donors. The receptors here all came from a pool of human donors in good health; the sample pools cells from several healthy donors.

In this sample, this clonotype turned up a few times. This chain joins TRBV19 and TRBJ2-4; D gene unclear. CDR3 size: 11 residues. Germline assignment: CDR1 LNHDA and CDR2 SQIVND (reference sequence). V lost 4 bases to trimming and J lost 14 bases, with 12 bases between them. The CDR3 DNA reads TGTGCCAGTAGTACTGGGGATAGTGAGTACTTC. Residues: CASSTGDSEYF.

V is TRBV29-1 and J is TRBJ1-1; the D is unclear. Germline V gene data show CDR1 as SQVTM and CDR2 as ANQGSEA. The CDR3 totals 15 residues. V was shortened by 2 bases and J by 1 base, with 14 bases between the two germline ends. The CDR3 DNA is TGCAGCGTTGAATTCACGTCAGTACCGAACACTGAAGCTTTCTTT. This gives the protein CSVEFTSVPNTEAFF.

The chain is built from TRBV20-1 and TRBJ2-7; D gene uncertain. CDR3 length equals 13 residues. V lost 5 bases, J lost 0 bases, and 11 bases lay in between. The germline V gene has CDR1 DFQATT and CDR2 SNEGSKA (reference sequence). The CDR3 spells CSALNVSSYEQYV. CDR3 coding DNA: TGCAGTGCTCTGAATGTTAGCTCCTACGAGCAGTACGTC.

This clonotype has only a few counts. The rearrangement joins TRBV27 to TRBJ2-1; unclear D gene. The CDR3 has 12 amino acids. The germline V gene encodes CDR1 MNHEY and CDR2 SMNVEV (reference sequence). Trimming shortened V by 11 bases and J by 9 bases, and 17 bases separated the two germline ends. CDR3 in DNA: TGTGCCTCCTATAGTCGGTGGGGTGAGCAGTTCTTC. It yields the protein CASYSRWGEQFF.

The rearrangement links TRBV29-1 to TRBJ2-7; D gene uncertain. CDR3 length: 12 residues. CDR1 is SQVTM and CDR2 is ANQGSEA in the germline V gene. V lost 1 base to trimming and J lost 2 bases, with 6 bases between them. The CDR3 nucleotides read TGCAGCGTTGAAGTCGGGCCCTACGAGCAGTACTTC. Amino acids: CSVEVGPYEQYF.

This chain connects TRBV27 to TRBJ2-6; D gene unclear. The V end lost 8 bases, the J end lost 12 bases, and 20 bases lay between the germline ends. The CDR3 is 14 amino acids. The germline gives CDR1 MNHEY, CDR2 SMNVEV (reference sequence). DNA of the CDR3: TGTGCCAGCTCCGTATGGACCCAAGCCCGCGTCCTGACTTTC. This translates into CASSVWTQARVLTF.

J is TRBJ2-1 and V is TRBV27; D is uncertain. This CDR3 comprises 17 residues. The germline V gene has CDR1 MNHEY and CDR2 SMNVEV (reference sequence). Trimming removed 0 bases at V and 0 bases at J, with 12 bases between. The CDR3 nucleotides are TGTGCCAGCAGTTTATCCCAAGTCCCGAGCTCCTACAATGAGCAGTTCTTC. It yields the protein CASSLSQVPSSYNEQFF.

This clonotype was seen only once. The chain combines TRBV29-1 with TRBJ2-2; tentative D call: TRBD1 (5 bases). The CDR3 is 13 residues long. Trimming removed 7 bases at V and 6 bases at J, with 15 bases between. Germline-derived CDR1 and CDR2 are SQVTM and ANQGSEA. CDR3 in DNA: TGCAGCGGTTTTTCAGGGTTGTCCGGGGAGCTGTTTTTT. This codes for CSGFSGLSGELFF.

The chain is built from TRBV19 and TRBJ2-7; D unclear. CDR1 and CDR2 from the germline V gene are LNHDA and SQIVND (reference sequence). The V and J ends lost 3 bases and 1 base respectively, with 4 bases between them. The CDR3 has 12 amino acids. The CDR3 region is CASSMGSYEQYF. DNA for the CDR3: TGTGCCAGTAGTATGGGATCCTACGAGCAGTACTTC.

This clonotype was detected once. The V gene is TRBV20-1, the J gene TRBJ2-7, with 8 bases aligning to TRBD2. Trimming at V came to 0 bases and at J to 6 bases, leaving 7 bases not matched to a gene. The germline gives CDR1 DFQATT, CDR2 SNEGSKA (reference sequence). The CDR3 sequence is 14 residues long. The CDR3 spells CSAREGGLALEQYF. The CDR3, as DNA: TGCAGTGCTAGAGAAGGAGGACTAGCCCTCGAGCAGTACTTC.

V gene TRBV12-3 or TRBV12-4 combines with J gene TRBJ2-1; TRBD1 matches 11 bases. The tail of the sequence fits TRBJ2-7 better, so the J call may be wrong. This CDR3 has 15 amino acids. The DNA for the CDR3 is TGTGCCAGCAGCCCGGGGGACAGGGGGAACGACGAGCAGTACTTC. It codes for CASSPGDRGNDEQYF.

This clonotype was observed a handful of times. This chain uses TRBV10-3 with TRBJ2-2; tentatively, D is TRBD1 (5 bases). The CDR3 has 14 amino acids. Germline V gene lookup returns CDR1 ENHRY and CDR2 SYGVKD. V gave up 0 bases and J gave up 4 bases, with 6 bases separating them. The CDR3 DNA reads TGTGCCATCAGTGAGTCGGGGCGCACCGGGGAGCTGTTTTTT. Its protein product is CAISESGRTGELFF.

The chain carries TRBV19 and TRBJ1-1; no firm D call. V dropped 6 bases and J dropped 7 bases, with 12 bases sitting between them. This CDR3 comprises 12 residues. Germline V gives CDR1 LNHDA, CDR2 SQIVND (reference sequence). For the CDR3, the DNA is TGTGCCAGTAGCCCTCGGCGGATTGAAGCTTTCTTT. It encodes CASSPRRIEAFF.

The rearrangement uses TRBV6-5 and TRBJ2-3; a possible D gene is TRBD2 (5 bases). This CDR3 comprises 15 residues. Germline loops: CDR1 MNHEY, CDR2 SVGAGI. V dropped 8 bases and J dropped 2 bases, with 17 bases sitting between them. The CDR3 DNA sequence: TGTGCCAGCGGCCTAGGGCTAGCCCACACAGATACGCAGTATTTT. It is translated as CASGLGLAHTDTQYF.

The CDR3, as DNA: TGTGCCAGTAGTTCGGACAGGACCTACCAAGAGACCCAGTACTTC. Its translation is CASSSDRTYQETQYF. The chain recombines TRBV19 with TRBJ2-5, with 7 bases identical to TRBD1. This CDR3 has 15 amino acids. CDR1 LNHDA and CDR2 SQIVND come from the germline V gene (reference sequence). V gave up 5 bases and J gave up 0 bases; unmatched junction bases: 6.

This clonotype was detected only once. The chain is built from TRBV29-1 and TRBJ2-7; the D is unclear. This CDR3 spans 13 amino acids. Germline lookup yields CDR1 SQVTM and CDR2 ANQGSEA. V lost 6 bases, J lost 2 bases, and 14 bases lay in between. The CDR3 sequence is CSVGPTTAYEQYF. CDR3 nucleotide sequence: TGCAGCGTCGGTCCGACCACTGCCTACGAGCAGTACTTC.

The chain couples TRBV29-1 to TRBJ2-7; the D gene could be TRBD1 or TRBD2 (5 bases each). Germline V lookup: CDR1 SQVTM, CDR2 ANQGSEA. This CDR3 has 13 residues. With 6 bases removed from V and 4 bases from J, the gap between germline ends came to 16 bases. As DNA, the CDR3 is TGCAGCGTGCGTCCGGGACGGGAATACGAGCAGTACTTC. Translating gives CSVRPGREYEQYF.

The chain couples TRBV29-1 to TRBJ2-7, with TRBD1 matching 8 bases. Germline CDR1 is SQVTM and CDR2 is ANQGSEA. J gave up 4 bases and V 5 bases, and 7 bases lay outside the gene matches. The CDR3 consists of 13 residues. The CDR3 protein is CSVRTGSRYEQYF. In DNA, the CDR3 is TGCAGCGTTAGGACAGGGAGTCGTTACGAGCAGTACTTC.

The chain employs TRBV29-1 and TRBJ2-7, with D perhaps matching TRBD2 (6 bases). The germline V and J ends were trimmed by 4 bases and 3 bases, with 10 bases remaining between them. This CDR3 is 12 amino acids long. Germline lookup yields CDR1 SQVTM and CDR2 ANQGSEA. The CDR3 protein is CSVGPSVYEQYF. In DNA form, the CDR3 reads TGCAGCGTTGGGCCTAGCGTCTACGAGCAGTACTTC.

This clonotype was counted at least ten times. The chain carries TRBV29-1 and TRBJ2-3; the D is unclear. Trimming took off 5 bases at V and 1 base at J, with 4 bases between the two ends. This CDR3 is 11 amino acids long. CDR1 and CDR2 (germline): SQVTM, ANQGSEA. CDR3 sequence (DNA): TGCAGCGTTAAAGGCACAGATACGCAGTATTTT. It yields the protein CSVKGTDTQYF.

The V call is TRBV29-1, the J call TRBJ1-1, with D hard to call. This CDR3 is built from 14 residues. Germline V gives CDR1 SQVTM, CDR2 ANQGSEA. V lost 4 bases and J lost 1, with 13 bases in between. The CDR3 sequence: CSVGQAERNTEAFF. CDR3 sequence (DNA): TGCAGCGTTGGGCAGGCAGAACGGAACACTGAAGCTTTCTTT.

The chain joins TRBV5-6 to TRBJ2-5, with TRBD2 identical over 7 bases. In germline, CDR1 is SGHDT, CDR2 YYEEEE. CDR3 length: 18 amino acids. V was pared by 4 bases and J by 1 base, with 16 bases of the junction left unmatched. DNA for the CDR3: TGTGCCAGCAGCCTAGCTGCGGGAGACAGACGGATCCAAGAGACCCAGTACTTC. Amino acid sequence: CASSLAAGDRRIQETQYF. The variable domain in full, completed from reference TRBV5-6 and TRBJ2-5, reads DAGVTQSPTHLIKTRGQQVTLRCSPKSGHDTVSWYQQALGQGPQFIFQYYEEEERQRGNFPDRFSGHQFPNYSSELNVNALLLGDSALYLCASSLAAGDRRIQETQYFGPGTRLLVL.

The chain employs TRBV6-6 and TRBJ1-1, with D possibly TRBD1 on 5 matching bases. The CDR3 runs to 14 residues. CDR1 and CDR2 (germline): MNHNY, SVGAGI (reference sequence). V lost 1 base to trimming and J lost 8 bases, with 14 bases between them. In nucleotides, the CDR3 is TGTGCCAGCAGTTACTGGGACGGCAGAGAAGAAGCTTTCTTT. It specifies CASSYWDGREEAFF.

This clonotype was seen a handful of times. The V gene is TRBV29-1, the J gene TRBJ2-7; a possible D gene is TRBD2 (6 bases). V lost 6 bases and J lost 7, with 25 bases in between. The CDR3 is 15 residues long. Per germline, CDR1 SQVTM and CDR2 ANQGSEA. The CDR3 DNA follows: TGCAGCGTGCAAGCGGTCCTCGGGAGAAGCAGGGAGCAGTACTTC. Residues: CSVQAVLGRSREQYF.

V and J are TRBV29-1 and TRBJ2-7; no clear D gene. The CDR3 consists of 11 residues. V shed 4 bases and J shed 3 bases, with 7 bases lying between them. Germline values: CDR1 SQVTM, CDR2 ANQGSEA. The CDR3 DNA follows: TGCAGCGTTGCCAGCTTCTACGAGCAGTACTTC. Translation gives CSVASFYEQYF.

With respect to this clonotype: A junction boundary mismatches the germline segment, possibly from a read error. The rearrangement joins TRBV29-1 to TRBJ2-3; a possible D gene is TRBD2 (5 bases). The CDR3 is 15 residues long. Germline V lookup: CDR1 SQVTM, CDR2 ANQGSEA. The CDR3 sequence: CSVEEEDMTSYTQYF. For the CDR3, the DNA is TGCAGTGTTGAAGAGGAGGATATGACCAGTTATACGCAGTATTTT.

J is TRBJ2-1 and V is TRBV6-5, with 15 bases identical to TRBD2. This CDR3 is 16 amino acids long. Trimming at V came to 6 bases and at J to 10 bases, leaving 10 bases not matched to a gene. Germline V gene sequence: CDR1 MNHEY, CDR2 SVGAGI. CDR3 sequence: CASSPRGTSGRREQFF. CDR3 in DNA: TGTGCCAGCAGCCCGAGGGGGACTAGCGGGAGGCGGGAGCAGTTCTTC.

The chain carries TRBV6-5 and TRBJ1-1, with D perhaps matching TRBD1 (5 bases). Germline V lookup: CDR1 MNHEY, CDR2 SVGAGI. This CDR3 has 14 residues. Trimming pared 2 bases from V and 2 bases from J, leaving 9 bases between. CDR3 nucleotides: TGTGCCAGCAGTTACATTGGGGGAAACACTGAAGCTTTCTTT. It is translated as CASSYIGGNTEAFF.

This CDR3 is CAWSQGQYSNQPQHF. The CDR3 bases are TGTGCCTGGAGTCAAGGACAGTATAGCAATCAGCCCCAGCATTTT. The chain uses TRBV30 and TRBJ1-5; the D gene is possibly TRBD1 (6 bases). The CDR3 covers 15 residues. Germline assignment: CDR1 GTSNPN and CDR2 SVGIG (reference sequence). V lost 2 bases and J lost 0, with 11 bases in between.